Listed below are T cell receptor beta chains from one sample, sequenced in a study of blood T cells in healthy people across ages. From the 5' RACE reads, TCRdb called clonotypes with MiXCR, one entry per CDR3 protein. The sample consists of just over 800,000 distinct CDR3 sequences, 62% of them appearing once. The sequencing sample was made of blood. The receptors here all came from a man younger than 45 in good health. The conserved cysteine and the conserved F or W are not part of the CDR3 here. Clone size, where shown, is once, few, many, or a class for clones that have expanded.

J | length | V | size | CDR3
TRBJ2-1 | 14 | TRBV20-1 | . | SARHTSGGAGNEQF
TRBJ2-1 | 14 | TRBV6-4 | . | ASSENRRSSYNEQF
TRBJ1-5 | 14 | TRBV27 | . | ASSSTTFYSNQPQH
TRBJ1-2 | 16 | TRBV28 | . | ASRIKLRVGRGPYGYT
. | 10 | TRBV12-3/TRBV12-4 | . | ASTSDRGEQY
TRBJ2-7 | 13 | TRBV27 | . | ASSLSGTAGYEQY
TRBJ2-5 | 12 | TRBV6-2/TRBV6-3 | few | ASSYSTGPETQY
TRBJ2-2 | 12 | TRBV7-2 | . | ASSFGGYTGELF
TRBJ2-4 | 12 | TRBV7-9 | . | ASSAGRAKNIQY
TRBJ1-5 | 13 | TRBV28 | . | ASNGDRGKEQPQH
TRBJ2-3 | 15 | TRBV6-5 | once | ASSYRRAGRGTDTQY
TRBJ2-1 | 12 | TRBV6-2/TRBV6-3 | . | ASSFRSSYNEQF
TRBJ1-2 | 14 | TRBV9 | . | ASSFPEGGGGYGYT
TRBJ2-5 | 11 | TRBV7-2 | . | ASSLALQGEQY
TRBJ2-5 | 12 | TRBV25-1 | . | ASRQRDRGPTQY
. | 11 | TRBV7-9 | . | ASSIGLVGEQY
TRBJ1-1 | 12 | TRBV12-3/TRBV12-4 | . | ASSLWGDGSEAF
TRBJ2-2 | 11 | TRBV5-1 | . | ASSQDPTGELF
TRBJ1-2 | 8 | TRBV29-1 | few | SVTRDGYT
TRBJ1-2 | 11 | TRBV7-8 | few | ASRPTANYGYT
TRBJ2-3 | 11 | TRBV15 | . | ATSTDRGDTQY
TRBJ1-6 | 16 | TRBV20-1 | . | SAGGTAIPSSYNSPLH
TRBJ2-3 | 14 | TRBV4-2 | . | ASSPRSGQGLDTQY
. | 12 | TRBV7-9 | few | ASSPPGEGSIQY
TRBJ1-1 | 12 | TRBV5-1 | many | ASSLERGRTEAF
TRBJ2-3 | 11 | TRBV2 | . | ARRDTRTDTQY
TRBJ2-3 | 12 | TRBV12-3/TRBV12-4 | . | ASTRTGPLHTQY
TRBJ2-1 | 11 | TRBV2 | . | ATVIRGPDEQF
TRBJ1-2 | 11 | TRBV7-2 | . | ASSLEAGRGYT
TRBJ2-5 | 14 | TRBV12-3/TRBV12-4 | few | ASSLRGLVGKETQY
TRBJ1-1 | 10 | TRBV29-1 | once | SGLTGGTEAF
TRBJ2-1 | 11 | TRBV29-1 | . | SVAPTGTNEQF
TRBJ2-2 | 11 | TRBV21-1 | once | ASGGINTGELF
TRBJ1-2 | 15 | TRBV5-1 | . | ASSHYPGTESNYGYT
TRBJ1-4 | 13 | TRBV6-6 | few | ASSYSPATNEKLF
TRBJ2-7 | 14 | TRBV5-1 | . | ASSLAPGTGFHEQY
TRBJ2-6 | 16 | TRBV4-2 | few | ASSPHSETLSGANVLT
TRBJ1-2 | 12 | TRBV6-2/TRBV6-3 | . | ASSPTAQLYGYT